This T cell receptor (beta chain) was sequenced during a study of T cell repertoires and Cas9 in healthy adults. About the study: CD4 and CD8 compartments: SpCas9-reactive T cells profiled for potency, cytotoxicity, lineage.

Some clones are missing from TCRdb's copy, which holds only in-frame ones; the method was immunoSEQ multiplex PCR. The table lists 20,000 to 25,000 clones, 90% of them singletons. Germline-derived CDR1 and CDR2 are SEHNR and FQNEAQ (reference sequence). With V trimmed by 1 base and J by 5 bases, 5 bases remained unmatched. The CDR3 consists of 15 residues. The sample taken for sequencing was CD4+ effector T cells (CD127+, CD25-, CD137-, CD154-) from PBMCs; culture status not recorded. This receptor was identified in a human donor in good health. The chain joins TRBV7-9 to TRBJ2-5, with 9 bases that match TRBD1. The CDR3 loop reads CASSLDRGLGETQYF. Here the CDR3 DNA reads TGTGCCAGCAGCTTAGACAGGGGGCTGGGTGAGACCCAGTACTTC.